Detailed here is one T cell receptor beta chain. This CDR3 is 13 amino acids long. CDR1 is MNHEY and CDR2 is SMNVEV in the germline V gene (reference sequence). Trimming left V 4 bases short and J 3 bases short, with 9 bases between. The data belong to a study of PD-L1 blockade in urothelial cancer. Across the study: Prior exposure to chemotherapy in patients amounted to 0 to 3 regimens received. Analysis of the blood was performed 3 weeks (second dose) and 6 weeks after treatment start.

Data came from immunoSEQ multiplex PCR; TCRdb stores just in-frame clones and leaves some out. The table has tens of thousands of clones, 75% to 90% seen once. Specified time point: pretreatment peripheral blood. The clonotype comes from a man between 65 and 79 years old with urothelial cancer. The V and J genes are TRBV27 and TRBJ1-1; TRBD1 might be the D (6 bases). The source material was PBMCs, sampled around atezolizumab (anti-PD-L1) treatment. CDR3 loop: CASSYRADTEAFF. CDR3 in DNA: TGTGCCAGCAGTTACAGGGCGGACACTGAAGCTTTCTTT.